This TCR beta chain originates from a study of shared clonotypes between healthy human individuals. Study observations and caveats: Investigators expected sequencing depth to affect clonotype sharing among donors. It was observed that about 5% of naive CD4 clonotypes were shared across several donors.

The table came from immunoSEQ multiplex PCR; TCRdb's copy has only in-frame clones and leaves some out. The top ten clones hold 0.5% to 0.6% of a sample with 1,100,000 or so clones, 70% to 80% of them seen once. The V and J ends lost 0 bases and 9 bases respectively, with 14 bases between them. CDR3 length: 14 residues. The V gene's germline CDR1 is MNHNS and CDR2 SASEGT. All donors qualified as healthy HIV-negative adults and had experienced no recent acute infections or vaccinations. A split of CD4+ cells into CD45RA+ naive and CD45RA-negative memory subsets was performed. This clone was picked up many times. Its specificity is not known.

The sequence was obtained from a man between 18 and 29 years old in good health. Some clones in this sample may be carry-over from other donors' samples. The V gene is TRBV6-1, the J gene TRBJ2-5, with no clear D. The sample was memory CD4+ T cells from PBMCs. Subset reported: CD45RA-negative fraction. CDR3 nucleotide sequence: TGTGCCAGCAGTGAAGCGGTCTACCTAAGCTCCCAGTACTTC. This sequence encodes CASSEAVYLSSQYF.